What follows is one T cell receptor beta chain and its context. Its target is not known. The sample is drawn from a study of cytotoxic CD8 clonotypes in ibrutinib-treated CLL. Across the study: Samples showed on average around 260,000 productive templates and 80,000 to 100,000 productive rearrangements.

Researchers set a sequencing depth target of 1 in 200,000 to 1 in 1 million T cells. Produced via immunoSEQ multiplex PCR; TCRdb's table is partial and in-frame only. The sample carries 70,000 to 85,000 clones, 80% recorded once. The study's findings and limits: The times at which samples were taken varied between sustained-remission and progressing patients.

CDR3 size: 13 residues. V lost 6 bases and J 2 bases, leaving 10 bases between the germline ends. Germline V lookup: CDR1 SGHTA, CDR2 FQGTGA. The chain links TRBV7-3 to TRBJ1-1, with a possible D match to TRBD1 (6 bases). The sample in question was PBMCs, obtained at disease progression, from a patient treated with ibrutinib. This TCR was recovered from a human donor with chronic lymphocytic leukemia. CDR3 amino acids: CASSLDRNTEAFF. The CDR3, as DNA: TGTGCCAGCAGTCTGGACAGAAACACTGAAGCTTTCTTT.